This TCR beta chain is drawn from a study of OX40 agonist ivuxolimab in advanced cancers. On the study more broadly: In this trial design, patients received ivuxolimab intravenously at 0.01 to 10 mg/kg every 2 weeks.

Germline values: CDR1 MNHNS, CDR2 SASEGT. With V trimmed by 2 bases and J by 5 bases, 2 bases remained unmatched. The CDR3 totals 14 residues. Only one count was recorded for this clone. Clones were sequenced by immunoSEQ multiplex PCR, and TCRdb holds only the in-frame ones, with some missing. Of under 80,000 clones in the sample, roughly 86% are singletons; the top ten hold 0.6% to 0.8%. This sequence originates from an adult with an advanced solid tumor such as melanoma, head and neck, liver or kidney cancer. V usage is TRBV6-1 and J usage is TRBJ1-3, with 8 bases aligning to TRBD1. This specimen was CD4+ or CD8+ T cells sorted from blood, taken in a trial of the OX40 agonist ivuxolimab. The CDR3 nucleotides are TGTGCCAGCAGTGAACACAGGGGGAGAAACACCATATATTTT. Its translation is CASSEHRGRNTIYF.